This passage covers 5 T cell receptor beta chains from one sample sequenced in a study of T cell responses to AZD1222 COVID-19 vaccine. Profiling relied on immunoSEQ multiplex PCR, and the TCRdb table lists in-frame clones only, not all of them. The sample lists approximately 77,000 clones, approximately 85% occurring once. Here the sequenced sample was peripheral blood, taken 28 days after the second AZD1222 dose. These receptors were taken from an adult who received the AZD1222 COVID-19 vaccine.

This clone was recorded once. The chain joins TRBV9 to TRBJ2-1, with D unresolved. CDR3 size: 14 residues. Germline CDR1 SGDLS, CDR2 YYNGEE. V lost 0 bases to trimming and J lost 4 bases, with 8 bases between them. The CDR3 loop reads CASSVGWQYNEQFF. The CDR3 DNA reads as TGTGCCAGCAGCGTAGGTTGGCAGTACAATGAGCAGTTCTTC.

The V call is TRBV30, the J call TRBJ2-2; possible D gene TRBD1, 6 bases. The length of the CDR3 is 14 residues. In germline, CDR1 is GTSNPN, CDR2 SVGIG (reference sequence). V was shortened by 5 bases and J by 4 bases, with 14 bases between the two germline ends. CDR3: CAWLWGRFTGELFF. As DNA, the CDR3 is TGTGCCTGGTTGTGGGGGCGCTTCACCGGGGAGCTGTTTTTT.

This clone was observed a single time. This chain uses TRBV11-2 with TRBJ1-4; D unclear. This CDR3 comprises 14 residues. V lost 0 bases to trimming and J lost 0 bases, with 2 bases between them. Germline CDR1 and CDR2: SGHAT and FQNNGV. The CDR3 is CASSLEATNEKLFF. The CDR3 DNA sequence: TGTGCCAGCAGCTTAGAGGCAACTAATGAAAAACTGTTTTTT.

In this sample, this clone turned up a few times. V gene TRBV28 combines with J gene TRBJ1-2, with D possibly TRBD1 on 5 matching bases. This CDR3 comprises 13 residues. Per germline, CDR1 MDHEN and CDR2 SYDVKM. V shed 7 bases and J shed 4 bases, with 13 bases lying between them. The CDR3 nucleotides read TGTGCCAGCAAAAAAGTTGGGGCCTATGGCTACACCTTC. Its translation: CASKKVGAYGYTF.

The chain links TRBV11-2 to TRBJ2-3; D ambiguous. The germline CDR1 and CDR2 sequences are SGHAT and FQNNGV. CDR3 length: 14 amino acids. Trimming shortened V by 5 bases and J by 6 bases, and 15 bases separated the two germline ends. CDR3 nucleotides: TGTGCCAGCAGCGCAGGCACAGTGGGGGATACGCAGTATTTT. Its protein product is CASSAGTVGDTQYF. The complete variable domain, with remaining parts taken from reference TRBV11-2 and TRBJ2-3, reads EAGVAQSPRYKIIEKRQSVAFWCNPISGHATLYWYQQILGQGPKLLIQFQNNGVVDDSQLPKDRFSAERLKGVDSTLKIQPAKLEDSAVYLCASSAGTVGDTQYFGPGTRLTVL.